This T cell receptor beta chain was observed in a study of T cells after yellow fever vaccination (dated 2019 in TCRdb). Background on the whole study: Libraries from fractions with low cell numbers were prepared with the SMART-Seq v4 Ultra Low Input RNA kit. To track T-cell clones before and after primary and booster YFV17D yellow fever vaccination, bulk TCR alpha and beta repertoires were sequenced longitudinally. Two healthy male donors made up the cohort, one aged 18 to 29 years and the other aged 30 to 40 years. Blood was collected at multiple timepoints before and after primary and secondary immunization, and bulk PBMC replicates and cell subsets were isolated.

Taken from cysteine to phenylalanine, the CDR3 has 14 residues. Of the read, only the CDR3 DNA is kept; its 42 bases are in frame from base 1. Trimming takes 4 bases from V and 2 bases from J, and the germline ends sit 12 bases apart. The CDR1 and CDR2 encoded by the germline V gene are SGHDN and FVKESK. The treatment or condition label here, explained by the study, means: live attenuated yellow fever vaccine strain. At each blood-draw timepoint, two biological replicates of bulk PBMCs were collected. A standard Ficoll-Paque protocol was used to isolate PBMCs from peripheral blood. TriZol was used to extract RNA from bulk PBMCs, from CD4 and CD8 fractions, and from dextramer-positive and dextramer-negative fractions. This clonotype occurred once. Which antigen it targets is not known. It has no much larger one-base neighbor in the sample; base qualities were not kept. One read alone is a weak basis.

Points the paper makes about the study in general: After the booster, most of the clones that had expanded following primary vaccination were detected again (approximately 96% of CD4 and 85% to 90% of CD8), which suggests that memory was broadly maintained. A small share of clonotypes occurred in both CD4 and CD8 compartments, likely arising from convergent recombination. Compared with the primary T-cell response, the secondary T-cell response was faster but weaker, reaching its peak on day 5 rather than on day 15. Only a couple of donors were included in the study, so the extent to which the findings can be generalized is limited. Computational filtering was needed because FACS-sorted repertoires could contain abundant contaminating clonotypes from the bulk population.

Synthesis of TCR cDNA relied on 5'RACE template switching, a step that introduced a universal primer site along with unique molecular identifiers. cDNA synthesis was primed from both the TCR alpha and TCR beta constant segments. Libraries were amplified in two PCR steps, with sample barcodes and sequencing adapters added in the second step. Libraries were sequenced on Illumina HiSeq 2500 (2x100 bp) or NovaSeq (2x150 bp). From the authors' description of their analysis: Reads were demultiplexed and collapsed into UMI consensus sequences with MIGEC, and V(D)J alignment was performed with MiXCR. Using edgeR on replicate PBMC samples, clonotypes were called vaccine-responding if FDR was below 0.01 and the log2 fold change was above 5 up to day 15. Bulk clonotypes were assigned CD4 or CD8 identity according to which sequenced CD4 or CD8 repertoire held them at higher abundance. TCRdb cleaned the public reads at Q25 with fastp, built clones with MiXCR and kept in-frame beta chains. Under each unique CDR3 protein, matching rows form one entry showing the most common genes and DNA. The V and J calls here are based on TCRdb, not the publication. Across this sample there are more than 450,000 distinct CDR3 sequences, with 21% seen only once. Roughly 16% of the sample goes to the ten largest clones.

The sample consisted of PBMCs, taken roughly 20 days after the first yellow fever vaccination. Recombination joined TRBV14 with TRBJ2-7; the D gene assignment is ambiguous. The receptor was derived from a man between 18 and 35 years old who received the YFV17D yellow fever vaccine. The DNA is as follows: TGTGCCAGCAGCCCCTACCGTGCTCCCTACGAGCAGTACTTC. It is translated as CASSPYRAPYEQYF. Extended through the reference TRBV14 and TRBJ2-7 proteins, this CDR3 yields the full variable domain: EAGVTQFPSHSVIEKGQTVTLRCDPISGHDNLYWYRRVMGKEIKFLLHFVKESKQDESGMPNNRFLAERTGGTYSTLKVQPAELEDSGVYFCASSPYRAPYEQYFGPGTRLTVT.